Shown below are 14 T cell receptor beta chains from a single sample sequenced in a study of blood T cell repertoires in COVID-19. The data were produced by immunoSEQ multiplex PCR, yet TCRdb's version contains in-frame clones alone and is incomplete. The sample shows under 250,000 clones, more than 70% of them seen only once. Sequences were obtained from peripheral blood. These receptors were taken from a man aged 45-65 years with COVID-19, enrolled during active disease.

The V gene is TRBV9, the J gene TRBJ2-7; a weak D match, TRBD1 (5 bases). Germline CDR1 is SGDLS and CDR2 is YYNGEE. CDR3 length: 14 amino acids. V shed 0 bases and J shed 5 bases, with 12 bases lying between them. The CDR3 protein is CASSVGDSPHEQYF. The CDR3, as DNA: TGTGCCAGCAGCGTAGGTGACAGCCCCCACGAGCAGTACTTC.

A word on this clone: The same CDR3 arises from other DNA sequences in this sample as well. The chain recombines TRBV6-5 with TRBJ2-7; 8 bases are a match to TRBD2. The CDR3 has 15 amino acids. Germline CDR1 reads MNHEY; CDR2 reads SVGAGI. The trim removed 2 bases at V and 0 bases at J, leaving 3 bases unmatched. The CDR3 region is CASSYAGGLSYEQYF. DNA of the CDR3: TGTGCCAGCAGTTACGCGGGGGGCCTCTCCTACGAGCAGTACTTC.

The rearrangement uses TRBV5-4 and TRBJ2-7; tentative D call: TRBD1 (6 bases). The CDR3 extends over 15 amino acids. V dropped 1 base and J dropped 2 bases, with 13 bases sitting between them. CDR1 SGHNT and CDR2 YYREEE come from the germline V gene (reference sequence). The CDR3 loop is CASSLFGTRAYEQYF. The CDR3 bases are TGTGCCAGCAGCTTGTTCGGGACAAGGGCCTACGAGCAGTACTTC. The whole variable domain, remainder taken from reference TRBV5-4 and TRBJ2-7, is ETGVTQSPTHLIKTRGQQVTLRCSSQSGHNTVSWYQQALGQGPQFIFQYYREEENGRGNFPPRFSGLQFPNYSSELNVNALELDDSALYLCASSLFGTRAYEQYFGPGTRLTVT.

The rearrangement links TRBV9 to TRBJ2-3; TRBD2 matches at 11 bases. From germline, CDR1 is SGDLS and CDR2 YYNGEE. The V and J ends lost 3 bases and 0 bases, in that order; junction bases with no gene match: 3. The length of the CDR3 is 16 residues. CDR3 amino acids: CASSGPSGGSTDTQYF. CDR3 sequence (DNA): TGTGCCAGCAGCGGACCTAGCGGGGGGAGCACAGATACGCAGTATTTT.

The V and J genes are TRBV19 and TRBJ2-5; 12 bases fit TRBD1. The CDR3 totals 16 residues. CDR1 is LNHDA, CDR2 SQIVND, per germline (reference sequence). Trimming at V came to 6 bases and at J to 5 bases, leaving 10 bases not matched to a gene. Here the CDR3 reads CASSRRDRGLLETQYF. DNA for the CDR3: TGTGCCAGTAGCCGCCGGGACAGGGGGCTTCTGGAGACCCAGTACTTC.

The sample holds one count of this clone. The gene calls are TRBV5-1 and TRBJ2-7, with D possibly being TRBD1 (6 bases). Trimming pared 1 base from V and 2 bases from J, leaving 16 bases between. The CDR3 has 16 amino acids. Germline V lookup: CDR1 SGHRS, CDR2 YFSETQ. The chain's CDR3 is CASSLILGGRAYEQYF. DNA for the CDR3: TGCGCCAGCAGCTTGATATTAGGGGGAAGGGCCTACGAGCAGTACTTC.

V is TRBV25-1 and J is TRBJ1-4, with D perhaps TRBD1 (5 bases). The CDR3 is made up of 12 amino acids. Germline-derived CDR1 and CDR2 are MGHDK and SYGVNS. Trimming took 4 bases from V and 7 from J, leaving 7 bases between them. The CDR3 loop is CASSVGGEKLFF. The CDR3 DNA reads as TGTGCCAGCAGTGTGGGGGGTGAAAAACTGTTTTTT.

J is TRBJ2-7 and V is TRBV15; D remains ambiguous. Trimming took 5 bases from V and 4 from J, leaving 15 bases between them. This CDR3 contains 14 residues. The germline V gene encodes CDR1 LNHNV and CDR2 YYDKDF (reference sequence). This chain's CDR3 is CATSEPGLKYEQYF. In DNA, the CDR3 is TGTGCCACCAGCGAACCGGGTCTCAAATACGAGCAGTACTTC.

The sample holds one count of this clone. The rearrangement uses TRBV5-6 and TRBJ2-1; D remains ambiguous. CDR1 is SGHDT, CDR2 YYEEEE, per germline. The CDR3 has 14 residues. The V end lost 1 base, the J end lost 4 bases, and 9 bases lay between the germline ends. The DNA of the CDR3 is TGTGCCAGCAGCTTGCCCAGGAATTACAATGAGCAGTTCTTC. Translating gives CASSLPRNYNEQFF.

In its sample, this clone was seen once. The chain uses TRBV28 and TRBJ2-7; 7 bases are shared with TRBD1. Trimming took 4 bases from V and 2 from J; bases not matched to a gene: 2. CDR3 length: 13 amino acids. CDR1 and CDR2 (germline): MDHEN, SYDVKM. Here the CDR3 DNA reads TGTGCCAGCAGTTCCCAGGGGGCCTACGAGCAGTACTTC. It codes for CASSSQGAYEQYF. The whole variable domain, filled in from reference TRBV28 and TRBJ2-7, reads DVKVTQSSRYLVKRTGEKVFLECVQDMDHENMFWYRQDPGLGLRLIYFSYDVKMKEKGDIPEGYSVSREKKERFSLILESASTNQTSMYLCASSSQGAYEQYFGPGTRLTVT.

The chain couples TRBV27 to TRBJ2-7, with 8 bases that match TRBD2. In germline, CDR1 is MNHEY, CDR2 SMNVEV (reference sequence). Trimming took 5 bases from V and 2 from J; bases not matched to a gene: 11. The CDR3 has 16 amino acids. The CDR3 reads CASSPTISGTPYEQYF. CDR3 nucleotide sequence: TGTGCCAGCAGTCCCACCATTAGCGGGACCCCCTACGAGCAGTACTTC.

V usage is TRBV10-3 and J usage is TRBJ2-7; D might be TRBD1 (6 bases). Germline assignment: CDR1 ENHRY and CDR2 SYGVKD. CDR3 length: 14 residues. V lost 10 bases and J lost 0, with 16 bases in between. The CDR3 nucleotides read TGTGCCACATACCCAGACAGGAGCTCCTACGAGCAGTACTTC. This gives the protein CATYPDRSSYEQYF.

The J gene is TRBJ2-7, the V gene TRBV2, with 7 bases lining up with TRBD2. The germline gives CDR1 SNHLY, CDR2 FYNNEI. The CDR3 loop spans 14 amino acids. Trimming removed 6 bases from V and 5 bases from J; junction bases left unmatched: 10. CDR3 sequence (DNA): TGTGCCAGCAGCAGCGGGGATTTTGGAAACGAGCAGTACTTC. Encoded protein: CASSSGDFGNEQYF.

As for this clone: Other DNA sequences from this sample encode an identical CDR3 as well. The V and J genes are TRBV9 and TRBJ2-2, with 7 bases that match TRBD1. Trimming at V came to 0 bases and at J to 0 bases, leaving 2 bases not matched to a gene. This CDR3 is 16 amino acids long. Germline V gene sequence: CDR1 SGDLS, CDR2 YYNGEE. CDR3 nucleotides: TGTGCCAGCAGCGTAGGCCAGGGGGCGAACACCGGGGAGCTGTTTTTT. This translates into CASSVGQGANTGELFF. Supplemented by reference TRBV9 and TRBJ2-2, the full variable domain reads DSGVTQTPKHLITATGQRVTLRCSPRSGDLSVYWYQQSLDQGLQFLIQYYNGEERAKGNILERFSAQQFPDLHSELNLSSLELGDSALYFCASSVGQGANTGELFFGEGSRLTVL.